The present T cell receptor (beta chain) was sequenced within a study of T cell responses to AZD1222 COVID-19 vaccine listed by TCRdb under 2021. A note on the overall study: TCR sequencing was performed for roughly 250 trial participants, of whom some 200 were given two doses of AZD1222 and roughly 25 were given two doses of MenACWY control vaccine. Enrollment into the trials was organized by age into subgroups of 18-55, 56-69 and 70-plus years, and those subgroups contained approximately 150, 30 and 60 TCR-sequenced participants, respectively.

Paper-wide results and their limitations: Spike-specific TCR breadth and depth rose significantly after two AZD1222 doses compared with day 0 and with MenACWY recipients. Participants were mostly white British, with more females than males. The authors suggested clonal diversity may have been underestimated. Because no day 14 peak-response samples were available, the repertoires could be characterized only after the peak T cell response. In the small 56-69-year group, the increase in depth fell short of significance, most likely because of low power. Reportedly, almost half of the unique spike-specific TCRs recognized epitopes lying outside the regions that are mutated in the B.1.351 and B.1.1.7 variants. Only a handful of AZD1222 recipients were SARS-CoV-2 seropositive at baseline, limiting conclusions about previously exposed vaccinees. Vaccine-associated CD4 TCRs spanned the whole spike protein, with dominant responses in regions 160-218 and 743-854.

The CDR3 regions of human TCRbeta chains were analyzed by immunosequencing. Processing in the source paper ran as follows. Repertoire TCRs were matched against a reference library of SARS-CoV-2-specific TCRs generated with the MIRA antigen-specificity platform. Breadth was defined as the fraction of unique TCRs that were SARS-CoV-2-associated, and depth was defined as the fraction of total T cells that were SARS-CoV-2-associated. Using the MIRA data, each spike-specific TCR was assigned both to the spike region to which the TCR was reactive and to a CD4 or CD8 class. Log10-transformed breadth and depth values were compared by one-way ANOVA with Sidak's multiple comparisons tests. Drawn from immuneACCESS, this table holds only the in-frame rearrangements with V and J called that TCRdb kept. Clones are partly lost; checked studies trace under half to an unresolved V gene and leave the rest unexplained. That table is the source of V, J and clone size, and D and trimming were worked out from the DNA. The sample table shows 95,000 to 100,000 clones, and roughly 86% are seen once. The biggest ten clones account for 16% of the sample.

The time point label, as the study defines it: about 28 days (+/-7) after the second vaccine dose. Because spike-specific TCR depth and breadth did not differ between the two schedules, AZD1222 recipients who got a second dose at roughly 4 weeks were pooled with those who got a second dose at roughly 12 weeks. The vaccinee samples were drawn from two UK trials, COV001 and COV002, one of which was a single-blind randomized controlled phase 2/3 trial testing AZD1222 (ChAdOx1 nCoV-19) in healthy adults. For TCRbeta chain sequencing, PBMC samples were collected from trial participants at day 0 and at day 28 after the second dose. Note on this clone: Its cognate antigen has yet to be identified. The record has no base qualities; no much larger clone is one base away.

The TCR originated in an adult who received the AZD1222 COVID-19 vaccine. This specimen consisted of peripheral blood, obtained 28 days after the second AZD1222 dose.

For the CDR3, the sequence is CASRQSLAEGYNEQFF. The DNA sequence is as follows: TGTGCCAGCAGGCAAAGTCTAGCGGAGGGCTACAATGAGCAGTTCTTC. The V and J genes are TRBV11-2 and TRBJ2-1; 7 junctional bases match TRBD2. V lost 6 bases and J lost 3 bases, and the count of bases not matched to a germline gene is 11. The germline V gene sets CDR1 to SGHAT and CDR2 to FQNNGV. The CDR3, from cysteine to phenylalanine, totals 16 residues. Only the CDR3 region is kept as DNA, spanning 48 bases read in frame from base 1. Supplemented by the reference TRBV11-2 and TRBJ2-1 proteins around the CDR3, the complete variable domain is EAGVAQSPRYKIIEKRQSVAFWCNPISGHATLYWYQQILGQGPKLLIQFQNNGVVDDSQLPKDRFSAERLKGVDSTLKIQPAKLEDSAVYLCASRQSLAEGYNEQFFGPGTRLTVL.